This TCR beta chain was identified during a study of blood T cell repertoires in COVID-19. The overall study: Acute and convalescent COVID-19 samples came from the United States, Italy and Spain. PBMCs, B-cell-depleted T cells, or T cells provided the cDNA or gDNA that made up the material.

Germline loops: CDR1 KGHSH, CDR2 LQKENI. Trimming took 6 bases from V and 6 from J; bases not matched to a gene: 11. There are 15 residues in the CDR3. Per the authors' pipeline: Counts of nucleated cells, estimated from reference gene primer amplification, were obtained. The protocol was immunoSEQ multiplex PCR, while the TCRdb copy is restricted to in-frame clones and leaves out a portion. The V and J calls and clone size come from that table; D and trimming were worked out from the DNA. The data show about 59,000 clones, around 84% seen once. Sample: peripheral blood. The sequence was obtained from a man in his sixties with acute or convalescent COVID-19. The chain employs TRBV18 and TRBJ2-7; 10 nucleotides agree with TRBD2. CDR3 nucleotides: TGTGCCAGCTCCCTCCAAGCGGGGGGGCTTAGCGAGCAGTACTTC. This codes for CASSLQAGGLSEQYF.